The sequence of this T cell receptor (beta chain) was determined in a study of blood T cell repertoires in COVID-19. Turning to the study itself: Donors in the United States, Italy and Spain gave samples during acute or convalescent COVID-19. From T cells, B-cell-depleted T cells, or PBMCs came the material, which was cDNA or gDNA.

The CDR3 contains 13 residues. V dropped 7 bases and J dropped 1 base, with 8 bases sitting between them. CDR1 and CDR2 from the germline V gene are SNHLY and FYNNEI. Per the original methods: Amplification of reference gene primers was used by the study to estimate nucleated cell counts. TCRdb's copy holds only in-frame clones and misses some; the assay was immunoSEQ multiplex PCR. The D gene and trimming were derived from the DNA, and the V and J assignments and clone size from that table. The table records some 130,000 clones, 70% to 80% of them present only once. V gene TRBV2 combines with J gene TRBJ1-3, with TRBD1 as a possible D gene (5 bases). The receptor's source is a woman aged 80 or older with acute or convalescent COVID-19. The sequenced material came from peripheral blood. CDR3 nucleotide sequence: TGTGCCAGCATGCAGGGATCTGGAAACACCATATATTTT. Its translation is CASMQGSGNTIYF.